This T cell receptor (beta chain) was sequenced for a study of stem cell transplantation in POMP-related autoinflammatory disease. Using immunoSEQ multiplex PCR, the repertoire was profiled, and TCRdb retains in-frame clones only, with some absent. The sample shows tens of thousands of clones, approximately 91% of them seen only once. This CDR3 has 13 residues. The germline CDR1 and CDR2 sequences are SGHTS and YDEGEE. Between the trimmed V and J ends, which lost 4 bases and 15 bases, there was a span of 20 bases. This sequence joins TRBV5-8 and TRBJ2-4, with D possibly matching TRBD2 (5 bases). This receptor was identified in a human patient with POMP-related autoinflammation and immune dysregulation (PRAID). Some T cells may have originated in the graft donor. The source was CD4+ T cells from PBMCs, collected after stem cell transplantation. As DNA, the CDR3 is TGTGCCAGCAGCCAATCCTCCCTCGCGGGTGGGTACTTC. Its translation: CASSQSSLAGGYF.